The clone carrying this T cell receptor (beta chain) has only a few counts. The germline gives CDR1 SGHRS, CDR2 YFSETQ. The V and J ends lost 1 base and 1 base respectively, with 16 bases between them. This CDR3 is built from 17 residues. These data belong to a study of response to subunit inactivated influenza vaccine. TCRdb analysed the RT-PCR reads with MiXCR anew, one entry per CDR3 protein. This repertoire shows 500,000 to 600,000 distinct CDR3 sequences, less than 10% found once; its top ten account for about an eighth. The rearrangement uses TRBV5-1 and TRBJ2-3; D is possibly TRBD2 (6 bases). The material was PBMCs from blood, obtained roughly 24 months after vaccination. The receptor was isolated from a man aged 50-75 years who received an inactivated influenza vaccine. In DNA form, the CDR3 reads TGCGCCAGCAGCTTGAGCCGAACGGGAGTTGGCACAGATACGCAGTATTTT. As protein: CASSLSRTGVGTDTQYF. The whole variable domain, remainder taken from reference TRBV5-1 and TRBJ2-3, is KAGVTQTPRYLIKTRGQQVTLSCSPISGHRSVSWYQQTPGQGLQFLFEYFSETQRNKGNFPGRFSGRQFSNSRSEMNVSTLELGDSALYLCASSLSRTGVGTDTQYFGPGTRLTVL.